The 2 T cell receptor beta chains below were found in one sample sequenced in a study of regulatory T cells in long-lasting Graves disease. Libraries of TCR beta came from iRepertoire HTBI primers plus Arm-PCR of CDR3 regions. TCRdb recomputed calls from the multiplex PCR reads with MiXCR, one row per CDR3 protein. The table records approximately 440,000 distinct CDR3 sequences, roughly 15% of them present only once. Time point indicated: newly diagnosed GD, antithyroid drugs for less than 3 months. Making the TCR library involved RNA that had been extracted from PBMCs. In addition, the sample was reused for a study of T cells in Graves' hyperthyroidism and ophthalmopathy.

The source was peripheral blood mononuclear cells (PBMCs), collected at new diagnosis, from a patient treated with antithyroid drugs. Every receptor here comes from a man aged 35-49 years with Graves disease.

The V and J genes are TRBV6-2 or TRBV6-3 and TRBJ1-6; unclear D gene. V was clipped by 0 bases and J by 3 bases, with 15 bases between them. Looked up from germline, CDR1 is MNHEY and CDR2 is SVGEGT. The CDR3 covers 18 residues. The CDR3 coding sequence is TGTGCCAGCAGTTACTCGATGTCACCCCCGAACTATAATTCACCCCTCCACTTT. Translated, it gives CASSYSMSPPNYNSPLHF.

This clonotype showed up many times. The rearrangement uses TRBV18 and TRBJ2-3; 9 bases line up with TRBD2. The junction had 7 bases not matched to a gene; V was cut back by 2 bases and J by 4 bases. Germline V CDR1 and CDR2: KGHSH, LQKENI. The CDR3 has 16 residues. The CDR3 sequence is CASSPRVIAGADTQYF. For the CDR3, the DNA is TGTGCCAGCTCACCAAGGGTAATAGCGGGAGCAGATACGCAGTATTTT.